The 21 T cell receptor beta chains presented below share a single source sample, sequenced in a study of cytomegalovirus exposure and HLA in healthy donors. PCR amplification relied on 60 Vbeta primers (plus 13 Jbeta primers). Sequencing used immunoSEQ multiplex PCR; TCRdb keeps in-frame clones, though not all of them. The table has around 230,000 clones, 70% to 90% seen once; the top ten hold around 0.23%. The sample comprised PBMCs. These receptors originate from a girl between 2 and 10 years old in good health and CMV-seronegative.

This clone was detected only once. The V and J genes are TRBV6-1 and TRBJ1-2; D is uncertain. The V end lost 3 bases, the J end lost 4 bases, and 9 bases lay between the germline ends. This CDR3 is built from 13 residues. CDR1 is MNHNS, CDR2 SASEGT, per germline. In DNA form, the CDR3 reads TGTGCCAGCAGTGACTACTCCGGCTATGGCTACACCTTC. Its translation: CASSDYSGYGYTF.

The rearrangement uses TRBV2 and TRBJ2-1, with TRBD2 identical over 8 bases. Germline CDR1 and CDR2: SNHLY and FYNNEI. This CDR3 is built from 14 residues. V trimming: 7 bases; J trimming: 7 bases; junction bases outside the gene matches: 9. The CDR3 sequence is CASMRLAGRNEQFF. The CDR3 DNA follows: TGTGCCAGCATGCGGCTAGCGGGCCGAAATGAGCAGTTCTTC.

About this clone itself: A read error may produce the germline difference seen at one junction end. The CDR3 DNA follows: TGTTCCAGCAGCTTACAGGGGGTGTACGAGCAGTACTTC. This codes for CSSSLQGVYEQYF. The chain links TRBV7-9 to TRBJ2-7; 8 bases match TRBD1. In germline, CDR1 is SEHNR, CDR2 FQNEAQ (reference sequence). The CDR3 spans 13 residues. Together with reference TRBV7-9 and TRBJ2-7, the CDR3 gives the full variable domain: DTGVSQNPRHKITKRGQNVTFRCDPISEHNRLYWYRQTLGQGPEFLTYFQNEAQLEKSRLLSDRFSAERPKGSFSTLEIQRTEQGDSAMYLCSSSLQGVYEQYFGPGTRLTVT.

The sample holds one count of this clone. This chain links TRBV7-9 with TRBJ2-1; D is uncertain. Trimming cost V 5 bases and J 4 bases, with 15 bases left between them. The germline V gene has CDR1 SEHNR and CDR2 FQNEAQ (reference sequence). The CDR3 has 15 residues. The CDR3 sequence: CASSREAVPYNEQFF. The CDR3 nucleotides are TGTGCCAGCAGCCGTGAGGCCGTTCCTTACAATGAGCAGTTCTTC.

The V gene is TRBV27, the J gene TRBJ1-2, with TRBD1 matching over 9 bases. CDR1 and CDR2 from the germline V gene are MNHEY and SMNVEV (reference sequence). Germline trimming cut 5 bases from V and 4 bases from J; bases unmatched to any gene: 14. This CDR3 is 17 amino acids long. In DNA, the CDR3 is TGTGCCAGCAGTCGGGAGGACAGGGGCCTTTTTCTCTATGGCTACACCTTC. Translating gives CASSREDRGLFLYGYTF.

The rearrangement uses TRBV7-9 and TRBJ2-5; TRBD1 agrees at 9 bases. The ends lost 5 bases at V and 2 bases at J; junction bases unmatched: 12. CDR1 and CDR2 from the germline V gene are SEHNR and FQNEAQ (reference sequence). This CDR3 contains 17 residues. CDR3 nucleotide sequence: TGTGCCAGCAGCAATTCCGGGACAGGGCCTTTTCAAGAGACCCAGTACTTC. It is translated as CASSNSGTGPFQETQYF.

The chain combines TRBV6-4 with TRBJ2-3; D unresolved. V dropped 5 bases and J dropped 0 bases, with 6 bases sitting between them. The CDR3 has 13 residues. Germline V lookup: CDR1 MRHNA, CDR2 SNTAGT. CDR3 sequence reads: CASSFQSTDTQYF. CDR3 in DNA: TGTGCCAGCAGTTTCCAGAGCACAGATACGCAGTATTTT.

The chain links TRBV20-1 to TRBJ2-7; a possible D gene is TRBD1 (6 bases). This CDR3 is 11 amino acids long. Germline V gene data show CDR1 as DFQATT and CDR2 as SNEGSKA (reference sequence). Trimming cost V 5 bases and J 6 bases, with 11 bases left between them. The CDR3 DNA reads TGCAGTGCTTCCACAGGGACCGAGCAGTACTTC. Protein product: CSASTGTEQYF.

The chain recombines TRBV4-1 with TRBJ2-3, with D maybe TRBD1 (5 bases). V was pared by 1 base and J by 2 bases, with 7 bases between. Germline V gives CDR1 MGHRA, CDR2 YSYEKL. The CDR3 totals 14 residues. CDR3 sequence: CASSQGQLTDTQYF. In DNA, the CDR3 is TGCGCCAGCAGCCAAGGACAGCTCACAGATACGCAGTATTTT.

DNA for the CDR3: TGTGCCAGCAGCTTGACTAGCGGGGGGGCCAGGACCGGGGAGCTGTTTTTT. The encoded protein is CASSLTSGGARTGELFF. The rearrangement uses TRBV5-4 and TRBJ2-2, with 13 positions matching TRBD2. The germline V gene has CDR1 SGHNT and CDR2 YYREEE (reference sequence). Germline trimming cut 1 base from V and 5 bases from J; bases unmatched to any gene: 5. The CDR3 contains 17 residues. The complete variable domain, with remaining parts taken from reference TRBV5-4 and TRBJ2-2, reads ETGVTQSPTHLIKTRGQQVTLRCSSQSGHNTVSWYQQALGQGPQFIFQYYREEENGRGNFPPRFSGLQFPNYSSELNVNALELDDSALYLCASSLTSGGARTGELFFGEGSRLTVL.

CDR3 protein: CASSSRQFETQYF. DNA for the CDR3: TGTGCCAGCAGTAGTCGACAGTTTGAGACCCAGTACTTC. This chain links TRBV6-1 with TRBJ2-5, with D tentatively TRBD1 (5 bases). The germline gives CDR1 MNHNS, CDR2 SASEGT. V shed 5 bases and J shed 5 bases, with 12 bases lying between them. This CDR3 is built from 13 residues.

The genes are TRBV7-9 and TRBJ2-3; 9 bases line up with TRBD2. The germline V gene encodes CDR1 SEHNR and CDR2 FQNEAQ (reference sequence). The CDR3 covers 16 residues. DNA for the CDR3: TGTTCCGGCAGCTTTCCTAGCGGGACTAGCACAGATACGCAGTATTTT. Translation gives CSGSFPSGTSTDTQYF.

The V gene is TRBV6-1, the J gene TRBJ1-2; possible D gene TRBD1, 5 bases. The CDR3 contains 13 residues. The germline gives CDR1 MNHNS, CDR2 SASEGT. V was shortened by 6 bases and J by 10 bases, with 18 bases between the two germline ends. The CDR3 bases are TGTGCCAGCAGGCCGGGACTGGGGCCCACCTACACCTTC. The encoded protein is CASRPGLGPTYTF.

This chain connects TRBV27 to TRBJ2-2; D remains unclear. There are 14 residues in the CDR3. The germline CDR1 and CDR2 sequences are MNHEY and SMNVEV (reference sequence). Trimming took off 4 bases at V and 4 bases at J, with 10 bases between the two ends. The CDR3 sequence is CASSSPSSTGELFF. Here the CDR3 DNA reads TGTGCCAGCAGTTCCCCGAGTAGCACCGGGGAGCTGTTTTTT.

The J gene is TRBJ2-4, the V gene TRBV6-5; D perhaps matches TRBD1 (5 bases). Germline assignment: CDR1 MNHEY and CDR2 SVGAGI. The ends were cut back, 6 bases at V and 6 bases at J, with 9 bases in the middle. The CDR3 loop spans 12 amino acids. CDR3 sequence: CASSLTGNIQYF. In nucleotides, the CDR3 is TGTGCCAGCAGCCTAACAGGAAACATTCAGTACTTC.

This sequence joins TRBV5-6 and TRBJ2-1; a weak D match, TRBD2 (5 bases). The CDR3 sequence is 14 residues long. Trimming removed 5 bases from V and 0 bases from J, with 9 bases in between. Looked up from germline, CDR1 is SGHDT and CDR2 is YYEEEE. This chain's CDR3 is CASRRESSYNEQFF. CDR3 nucleotide sequence: TGTGCCAGCAGGAGGGAGAGCTCCTACAATGAGCAGTTCTTC.

The table lists this clone with a count of one. CDR3 protein: CASRHPNREKLFF. CDR3 coding DNA: TGTGCCAGCCGACATCCTAATCGAGAAAAACTGTTTTTT. The genes are TRBV27 and TRBJ1-4; no definite D call. This CDR3 comprises 13 residues. The ends were cut back, 8 bases at V and 8 bases at J, with 15 bases in the middle. Germline V gene data show CDR1 as MNHEY and CDR2 as SMNVEV (reference sequence).

The J gene is TRBJ2-1, the V gene TRBV5-1; D perhaps matches TRBD1 (7 bases). The CDR3 covers 16 residues. Trimming pared 4 bases from V and 0 bases from J, leaving 14 bases between. Germline V gene data show CDR1 as SGHRS and CDR2 as YFSETQ. The CDR3 bases are TGCGCCAGCAGCCTACGACAGGGAGGCTCCTACAATGAGCAGTTCTTC. Protein sequence: CASSLRQGGSYNEQFF.

The chain is built from TRBV2 and TRBJ1-5; TRBD1 aligns across 7 bases. The CDR3 consists of 15 residues. The trim removed 2 bases at V and 3 bases at J, leaving 4 bases unmatched. CDR1 SNHLY and CDR2 FYNNEI come from the germline V gene. The CDR3 loop is CASSERGQLNQPQHF. CDR3 nucleotides: TGTGCCAGCAGTGAACGGGGACAGCTCAATCAGCCCCAGCATTTT.

This sequence joins TRBV6-1 and TRBJ1-5; 8 bases line up with TRBD1. Germline loops: CDR1 MNHNS, CDR2 SASEGT. This CDR3 has 17 amino acids. J gave up 3 bases and V 2 bases, and 9 bases lay outside the gene matches. The CDR3 DNA reads TGTGCCAGCAGTGAAAGGGGAGGACAGGGCCCCAATCAGCCCCAGCATTTT. Protein: CASSERGGQGPNQPQHF.

In this sample, this clone turned up a few times. This chain uses TRBV5-1 with TRBJ2-7, with TRBD2 identical over 8 bases. This CDR3 region has 15 residues. Germline CDR1 and CDR2: SGHRS and YFSETQ. Trimming at V came to 1 base and at J to 5 bases, leaving 8 bases not matched to a gene. The CDR3 bases are TGCGCCAGCAGCTTGAACGCGGGACTAGTGGACGAGCAGTACTTC. It is translated as CASSLNAGLVDEQYF.